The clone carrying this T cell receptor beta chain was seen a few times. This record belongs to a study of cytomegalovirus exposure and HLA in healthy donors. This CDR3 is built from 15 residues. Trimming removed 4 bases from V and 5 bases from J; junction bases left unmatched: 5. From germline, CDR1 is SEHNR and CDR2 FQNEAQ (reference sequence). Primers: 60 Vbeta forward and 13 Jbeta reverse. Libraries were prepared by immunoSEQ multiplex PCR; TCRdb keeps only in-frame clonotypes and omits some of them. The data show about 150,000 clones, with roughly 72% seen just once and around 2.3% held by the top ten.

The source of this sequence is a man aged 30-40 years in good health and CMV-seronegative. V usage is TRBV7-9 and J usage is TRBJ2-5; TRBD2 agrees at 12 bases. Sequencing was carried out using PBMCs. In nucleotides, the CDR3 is TGTGCCAGCAGCTCCAGACTAGCGGGGGTTGAGACCCAGTACTTC. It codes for CASSSRLAGVETQYF.